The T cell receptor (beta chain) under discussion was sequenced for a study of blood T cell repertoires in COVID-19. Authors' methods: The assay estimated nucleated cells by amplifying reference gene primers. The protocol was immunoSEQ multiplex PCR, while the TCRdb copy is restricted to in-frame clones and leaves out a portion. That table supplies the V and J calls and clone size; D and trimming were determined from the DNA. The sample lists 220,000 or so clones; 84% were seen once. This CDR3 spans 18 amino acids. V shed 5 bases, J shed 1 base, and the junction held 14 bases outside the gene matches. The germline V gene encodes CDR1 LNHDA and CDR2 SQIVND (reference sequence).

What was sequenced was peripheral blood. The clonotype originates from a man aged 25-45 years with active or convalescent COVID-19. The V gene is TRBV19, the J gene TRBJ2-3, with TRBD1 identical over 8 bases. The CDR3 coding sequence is TGTGCCAGTAGTCCATGGACAGGGACCACCAGGGGCACAGATACGCAGTATTTT. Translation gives CASSPWTGTTRGTDTQYF.